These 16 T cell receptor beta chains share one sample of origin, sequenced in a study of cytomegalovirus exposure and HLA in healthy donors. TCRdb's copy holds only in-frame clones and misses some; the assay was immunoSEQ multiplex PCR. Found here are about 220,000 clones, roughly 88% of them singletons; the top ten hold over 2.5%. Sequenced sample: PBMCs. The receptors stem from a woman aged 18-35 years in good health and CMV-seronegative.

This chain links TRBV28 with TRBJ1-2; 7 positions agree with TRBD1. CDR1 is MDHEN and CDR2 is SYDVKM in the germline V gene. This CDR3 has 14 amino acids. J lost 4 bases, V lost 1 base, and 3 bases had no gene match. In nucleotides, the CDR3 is TGTGCCAGCAGTTTATCCGGGACAGCCTATGGCTACACCTTC. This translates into CASSLSGTAYGYTF.

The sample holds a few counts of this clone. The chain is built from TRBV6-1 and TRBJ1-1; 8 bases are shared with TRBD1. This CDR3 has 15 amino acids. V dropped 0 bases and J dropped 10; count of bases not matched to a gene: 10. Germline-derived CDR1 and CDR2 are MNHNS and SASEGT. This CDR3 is CASSEASLGGTGAFF. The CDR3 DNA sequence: TGTGCCAGCAGTGAAGCCTCCCTGGGGGGGACAGGAGCTTTCTTT.

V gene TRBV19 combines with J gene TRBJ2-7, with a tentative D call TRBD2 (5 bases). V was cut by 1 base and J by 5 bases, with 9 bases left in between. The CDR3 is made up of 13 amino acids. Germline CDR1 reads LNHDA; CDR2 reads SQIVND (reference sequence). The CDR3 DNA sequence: TGTGCCAGTAGTATAGGCCCCGGGGACGAGCAGTACTTC. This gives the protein CASSIGPGDEQYF.

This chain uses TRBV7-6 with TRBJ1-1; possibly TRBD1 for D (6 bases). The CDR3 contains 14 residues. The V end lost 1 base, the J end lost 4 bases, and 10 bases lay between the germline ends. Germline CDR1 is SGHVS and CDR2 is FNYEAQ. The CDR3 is CASSLDRDGTEAFF. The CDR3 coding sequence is TGTGCCAGCAGCTTAGACAGGGATGGCACTGAAGCTTTCTTT.

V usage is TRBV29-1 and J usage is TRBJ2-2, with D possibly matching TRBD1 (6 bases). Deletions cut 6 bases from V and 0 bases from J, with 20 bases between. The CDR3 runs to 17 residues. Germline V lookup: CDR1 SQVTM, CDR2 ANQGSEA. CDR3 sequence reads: CSVGDNPWGPNTGELFF. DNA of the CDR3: TGCAGCGTCGGGGACAACCCCTGGGGGCCGAACACCGGGGAGCTGTTTTTT.

Here the CDR3 DNA reads TGCGCCAGCAGCTATAAAACAGGCACCGGGGAGCTGTTTTTT. It is translated as CASSYKTGTGELFF. V and J are TRBV5-1 and TRBJ2-2; weak D call: TRBD1 (5 bases). V shed 3 bases and J shed 4 bases, with 10 bases lying between them. From germline, CDR1 is SGHRS and CDR2 YFSETQ. The CDR3 totals 14 residues.

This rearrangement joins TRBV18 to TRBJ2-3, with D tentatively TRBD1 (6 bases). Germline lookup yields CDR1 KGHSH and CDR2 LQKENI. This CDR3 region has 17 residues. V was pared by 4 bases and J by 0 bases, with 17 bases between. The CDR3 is CASSLTPGTSSTDTQYF. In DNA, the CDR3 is TGTGCCAGCTCACTTACCCCCGGGACATCTAGCACAGATACGCAGTATTTT.

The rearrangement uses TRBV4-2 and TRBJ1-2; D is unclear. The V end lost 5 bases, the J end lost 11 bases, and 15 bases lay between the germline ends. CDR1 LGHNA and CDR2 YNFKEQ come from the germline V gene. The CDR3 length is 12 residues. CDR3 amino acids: CASSYDTSWYTF. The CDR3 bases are TGTGCCAGCAGCTATGACACGTCGTGGTACACCTTC.

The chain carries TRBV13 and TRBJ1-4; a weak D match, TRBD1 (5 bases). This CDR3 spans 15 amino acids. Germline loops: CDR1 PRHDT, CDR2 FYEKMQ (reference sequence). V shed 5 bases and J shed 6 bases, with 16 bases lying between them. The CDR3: CASSPSPGPDEKLFF. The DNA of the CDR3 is TGTGCCAGCAGCCCATCCCCAGGGCCAGATGAAAAACTGTTTTTT.

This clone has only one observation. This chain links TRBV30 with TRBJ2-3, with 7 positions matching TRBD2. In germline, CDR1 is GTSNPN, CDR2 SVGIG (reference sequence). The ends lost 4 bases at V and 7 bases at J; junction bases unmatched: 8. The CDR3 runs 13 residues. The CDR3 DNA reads TGTGCCTGGATTCGCGGGAGTGGTCATACGCAGTATTTT. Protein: CAWIRGSGHTQYF. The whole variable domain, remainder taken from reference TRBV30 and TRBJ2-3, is SQTIHQWPATLVQPVGSPLSLECTVEGTSNPNLYWYRQAAGRGLQLLFYSVGIGQISSEVPQNLSASRPQDRQFILSSKKLLLSDSGFYLCAWIRGSGHTQYFGPGTRLTVL.

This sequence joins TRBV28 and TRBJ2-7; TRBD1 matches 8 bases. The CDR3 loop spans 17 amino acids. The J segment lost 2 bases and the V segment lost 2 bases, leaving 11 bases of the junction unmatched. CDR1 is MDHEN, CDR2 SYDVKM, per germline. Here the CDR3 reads CASSLVFSGTGAYEQYF. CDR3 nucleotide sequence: TGTGCCAGCAGTTTAGTGTTTTCCGGGACAGGCGCCTACGAGCAGTACTTC. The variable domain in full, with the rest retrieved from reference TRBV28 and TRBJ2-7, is DVKVTQSSRYLVKRTGEKVFLECVQDMDHENMFWYRQDPGLGLRLIYFSYDVKMKEKGDIPEGYSVSREKKERFSLILESASTNQTSMYLCASSLVFSGTGAYEQYFGPGTRLTVT.

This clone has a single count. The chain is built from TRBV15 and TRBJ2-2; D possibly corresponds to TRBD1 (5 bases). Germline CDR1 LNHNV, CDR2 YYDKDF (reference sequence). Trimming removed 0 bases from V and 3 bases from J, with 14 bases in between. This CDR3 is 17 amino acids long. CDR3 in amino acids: CATSREAVGVYTGELFF. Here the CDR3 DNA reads TGTGCCACCAGCAGAGAGGCAGTAGGGGTTTACACCGGGGAGCTGTTTTTT.

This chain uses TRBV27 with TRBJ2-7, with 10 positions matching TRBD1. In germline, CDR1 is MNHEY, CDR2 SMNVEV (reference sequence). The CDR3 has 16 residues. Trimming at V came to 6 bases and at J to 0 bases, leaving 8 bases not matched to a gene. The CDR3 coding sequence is TGTGCCAGCAGAATTACCGGACAGGGGGTCTCCTACGAGCAGTACTTC. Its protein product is CASRITGQGVSYEQYF.

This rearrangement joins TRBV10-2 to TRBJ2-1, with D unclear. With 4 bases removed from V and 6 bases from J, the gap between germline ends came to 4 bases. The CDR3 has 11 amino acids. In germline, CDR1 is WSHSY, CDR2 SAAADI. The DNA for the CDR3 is TGCGCCAGCAGTGGCGGCAATGAGCAGTTCTTC. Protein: CASSGGNEQFF.

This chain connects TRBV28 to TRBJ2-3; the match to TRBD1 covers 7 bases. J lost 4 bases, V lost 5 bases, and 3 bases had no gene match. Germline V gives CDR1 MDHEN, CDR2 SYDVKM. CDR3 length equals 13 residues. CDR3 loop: CASSPGGSDTQYF. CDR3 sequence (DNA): TGTGCCAGCAGTCCAGGGGGTTCAGATACGCAGTATTTT.

Here the CDR3 reads CASSYPTAGGETQYF. For the CDR3, the DNA is TGTGCCAGCAGTTACCCGACAGCGGGGGGGGAGACCCAGTACTTC. This chain uses TRBV6-5 with TRBJ2-5; 10 bases match TRBD2. V lost 2 bases, J lost 5 bases, and 5 bases stayed unmatched. Germline V gene data show CDR1 as MNHEY and CDR2 as SVGAGI. This CDR3 has 15 residues.